The rows below give T cell receptor beta chains drawn from one sample of a study of cytomegalovirus exposure and HLA in healthy donors. TCRdb's copy holds only in-frame clones and misses some; the assay was immunoSEQ multiplex PCR. The sample lists about 36,000 clones; 55% to 75% were seen once. The sample comprised PBMCs. Every receptor here comes from a man aged 25 to 40 in good health and CMV-seronegative. Both conserved end residues are part of each CDR3. A D gene is named only where the DNA matches it firmly. Clone size is not always given. Where it is, it says once, few, many or a class for expanded clones.

D gene | J gene | V gene | clone size | CDR3 length | CDR3 DNA | CDR3 protein
. | TRBJ1-2 | TRBV6-1 | . | 15 | TGTGCCAGCAGTGAAAGGGAATCAGGGGTTGGTGGCTACACCTTC | CASSERESGVGGYTF
. | TRBJ2-2 | TRBV6-5 | . | 15 | TGTGCCAGCAGTTACTCGAGGCAGCAGACCGGGGAGCTGTTTTTT | CASSYSRQQTGELFF
TRBD1 | TRBJ2-7 | TRBV2 | . | 16 | TGTGCCAGCAGTGACCCAGGGGGACCGTTCTCCTACGAGCAGTACTTC | CASSDPGGPFSYEQYF
. | TRBJ2-2 | TRBV28 | . | 15 | TGTGCCAGCAGCTGGGGCGGTTCGAACACCGGGGAGCTGTTTTTT | CASSWGGSNTGELFF
. | TRBJ1-4 | TRBV28 | . | 12 | TGTGCCAGCAGTTTAAGAGGAGAAAAACTGTTTTTT | CASSLRGEKLFF
TRBD2 | TRBJ2-7 | TRBV5-1 | few | 16 | TGCGCCAGCAGCAAACTAGCGGGAGGGAGGGGGAGCGAGCAGTACTTC | CASSKLAGGRGSEQYF
. | TRBJ1-1 | TRBV6-5 | . | 13 | TGTGCCAGCAGTTACCCGGGGATCACTGAAGCTTTCTTT | CASSYPGITEAFF
. | TRBJ2-6 | TRBV4-2 | few | 15 | TGTGCCAGCAGCCTGAAGGGGGCTGGGGCCAACGTCCTGACTTTC | CASSLKGAGANVLTF
TRBD2 | TRBJ2-5 | TRBV6-6 | . | 12 | TGTGCCAGCACGGGGGGGCAAGAGACCCAGTACTTC | CASTGGQETQYF
. | TRBJ1-2 | TRBV5-6 | . | 16 | TGTGCCAGCAGCTTGGCCAGGGGCGTCTACTTTCGGGGCTACACCTTC | CASSLARGVYFRGYTF
TRBD1 | TRBJ1-6 | TRBV16 | . | 15 | TGTGCCAGCAGCCCCCAGGACAGGGGAAGTTCACCCCTCCACTTT | CASSPQDRGSSPLHF
. | TRBJ2-3 | TRBV5-1 | . | 16 | TGCGCCAGCAGCTTGGAGCCTACCCCTAGCACAGATACGCAGTATTTT | CASSLEPTPSTDTQYF
TRBD2 | TRBJ2-1 | TRBV9 | . | 15 | TGTGCCAGCAGCTCCAGGAGCGGGAGGGCTGGTGAGCAGTTCTTC | CASSSRSGRAGEQFF
TRBD1 | TRBJ2-7 | TRBV7-2 | . | 13 | TGTGCCAGCAGCTTCCAGGGGGCACCCGAGCAGTACTTC | CASSFQGAPEQYF
TRBD1 | TRBJ2-7 | TRBV6-6 | . | 15 | TGTGCCAGCAGCGGACGGACAGGGTGGATCTTCGAGCAGTACTTC | CASSGRTGWIFEQYF
. | TRBJ2-1 | TRBV2 | once | 14 | TGTGCCCGTCGGGGGGCTAACTCCTACAATGAGCAGTTCTTC | CARRGANSYNEQFF
TRBD1 | TRBJ1-6 | TRBV28 | . | 16 | TGTGCCAGCAGTCGCCCCGCCGGGACAGATAATTCACCCCTCCACTTT | CASSRPAGTDNSPLHF
TRBD2 | TRBJ2-7 | TRBV7-2 | few | 15 | TGTGCCAGCAGCTTATTAGCGGGAGGGCCACACGAGCAGTACTTC | CASSLLAGGPHEQYF
. | TRBJ2-4 | TRBV10-1 | once | 14 | TGCGCCAGCAGTGAGGGTCGCGGGTGGGACATTCAGTACTTC | CASSEGRGWDIQYF
TRBD1 | TRBJ1-4 | TRBV29-1 | . | 15 | TGCAGCGTTGAAGATCAGTACAGGGGGCAAGAAAAACTGTTTTTT | CSVEDQYRGQEKLFF
. | TRBJ2-4 | TRBV2 | . | 16 | TGTGCCAGCAGGCAACAGGTCTATCCAGCCAAAAACATTCAGTACTTC | CASRQQVYPAKNIQYF
. | TRBJ1-1 | TRBV7-8 | once | 14 | TGTGCCAGCAGCGAAGGGGGTAGGGACACTGAAGCTTTCTTT | CASSEGGRDTEAFF
. | TRBJ2-5 | TRBV11-2 | . | 12 | TGTGCCAGCAGCCCGACTAGTGGAGCAAGGTACTTC | CASSPTSGARYF
TRBD1 | TRBJ1-4 | TRBV4-1 | few | 15 | TGCGCCAGCAGCCAAGCCGGGACAGGGGATGAAAAACTGTTTTTT | CASSQAGTGDEKLFF
TRBD1 | TRBJ2-5 | TRBV5-1 | . | 13 | TGCGCCAGCAGCACTGGGACAGAAGAGACCCAGTACTTC | CASSTGTEETQYF
TRBD1 | TRBJ2-7 | TRBV4-2 | . | 15 | TGTGCCAGCAGCCCCTTCCAGACAGGGGCCTACGAGCAGTACTTC | CASSPFQTGAYEQYF
. | TRBJ2-5 | TRBV10-1 | . | 15 | TGCGCCAGCAGTGAGGGACAAGCGTACCAAGAGACCCAGTACTTC | CASSEGQAYQETQYF
. | TRBJ1-2 | TRBV6-1 | few | 15 | TGTGCCAGCAGTGAAGCCGGTCAGCGTAACTATGGCTACACCTTC | CASSEAGQRNYGYTF
TRBD1 | TRBJ2-5 | TRBV6-5 | . | 14 | TGTGCCAGCAGCCCCGGGACAGGGTTGGAGACCCAGTACTTC | CASSPGTGLETQYF
. | TRBJ1-1 | TRBV7-9 | . | 13 | TGTGCCAGCAGCTTCGCGGGGATCCCTGAAGCTTTCTTT | CASSFAGIPEAFF
. | TRBJ2-7 | TRBV28 | few | 13 | TGTGCCAGCAGTCCTTGGTCGGCAGGGAAACAGTACTTC | CASSPWSAGKQYF
. | TRBJ2-2 | TRBV13 | . | 15 | TGTGCCAGCAGTCCAATCGGGGGGAACACCGGGGAGCTGTTTTTT | CASSPIGGNTGELFF
. | TRBJ2-1 | TRBV29-1 | . | 16 | TGCAGCGTGTCCAGAACAGGCCGAAGCTCCTACAATGAGCAGTTCTTC | CSVSRTGRSSYNEQFF
TRBD1 | TRBJ2-2 | TRBV25-1 | . | 14 | TGTGCCAGCAGAACGCAGGGGGCTACCGGGGAGCTGTTTTTT | CASRTQGATGELFF
TRBD1 | TRBJ1-2 | TRBV28 | . | 18 | TGTGCCAGCAGAAGACAGGGGGCAGGGGTGAGGGGCCGCTATGGCTACACCTTC | CASRRQGAGVRGRYGYTF
. | TRBJ1-2 | TRBV25-1 | . | 15 | TGTGCCAGCAGTGAAGATACTTGGTATAACTATGGCTACACCTTC | CASSEDTWYNYGYTF
TRBD1 | TRBJ1-2 | TRBV4-3 | . | 16 | TGCGCCAGCAGCCAAAGCCTCCTGAGGGGGCGAACTGGCTACACCTTC | CASSQSLLRGRTGYTF
. | TRBJ2-1 | TRBV6-1 | . | 15 | TGTGCCAGCAGTAAGCGGACAGCCGATAACAATGAGCAGTTCTTC | CASSKRTADNNEQFF
TRBD1 | TRBJ2-3 | TRBV29-1 | . | 14 | TGCAGCGCCAACGACAGGGGGCCGACAGATACGCAGTATTTT | CSANDRGPTDTQYF
. | TRBJ2-5 | TRBV7-2 | few | 11 | TGTGCCAGCTTCGGGGGAGAGACCCAGTACTTC | CASFGGETQYF
TRBD1 | TRBJ1-5 | TRBV27 | . | 13 | TGTGCCAGCGGATCACAGGGGAAATTGCCCCAGCATTTT | CASGSQGKLPQHF
TRBD1 | TRBJ2-3 | TRBV5-1 | . | 14 | TGCGCCAGCAGCTCGGGACAGGGAACAGATACGCAGTATTTT | CASSSGQGTDTQYF
. | TRBJ1-1 | TRBV6-5 | . | 15 | TGTGCCAGCAGTTACGGAGGGGCGCGTAGCACTGAAGCTTTCTTT | CASSYGGARSTEAFF
TRBD1 | TRBJ2-2 | TRBV4-2 | . | 15 | TGTGCCAGCAGCCAAGCTGCGACAGGGACCGGGGAGCTGTTTTTT | CASSQAATGTGELFF
TRBD2 | TRBJ2-5 | TRBV7-2 | . | 15 | TGTGCCAGTACACCCCTAGCGGGGATACAAGAGACCCAGTACTTC | CASTPLAGIQETQYF
TRBD1 | TRBJ1-1 | TRBV14 | . | 17 | TGTGCCAGCAGCCAACGTCCCGGGACAGGGGATAGAACTGAAGCTTTCTTT | CASSQRPGTGDRTEAFF
TRBD1 | TRBJ1-5 | TRBV28 | medium-sized | 12 | TGTGCCAGCAGACAGGGGAATCAGCCCCAGCATTTT | CASRQGNQPQHF
TRBD2 | TRBJ2-3 | TRBV7-2 | . | 16 | TGTGCCAGCACCCTTAGTCTAGCGGGGGCAGGCGATACGCAGTATTTT | CASTLSLAGAGDTQYF
. | TRBJ1-5 | TRBV30 | . | 13 | TGTGCCTGGAGGGCAGGGCTGGGTCAGCCCCAGCATTTT | CAWRAGLGQPQHF
. | TRBJ1-6 | TRBV5-1 | . | 13 | TGCGCCAGCAGCTCTATGCCAAATTCACCCCTCCACTTT | CASSSMPNSPLHF
. | TRBJ1-6 | TRBV4-1 | . | 13 | TGCGCCAGCAGCCAGGGGGACACTTCACCCCTCCACTTT | CASSQGDTSPLHF
TRBD2 | TRBJ2-3 | TRBV5-6 | . | 15 | TGTGCCAGCAGCCCGGGACTAGCGGGGTCCCAGCCGCAGTATTTT | CASSPGLAGSQPQYF
. | TRBJ2-1 | TRBV4-1 | once | 15 | TGCGCCAGCAGCCGAGACCCCGGGGAGTGGAATGAGCAGTTCTTC | CASSRDPGEWNEQFF